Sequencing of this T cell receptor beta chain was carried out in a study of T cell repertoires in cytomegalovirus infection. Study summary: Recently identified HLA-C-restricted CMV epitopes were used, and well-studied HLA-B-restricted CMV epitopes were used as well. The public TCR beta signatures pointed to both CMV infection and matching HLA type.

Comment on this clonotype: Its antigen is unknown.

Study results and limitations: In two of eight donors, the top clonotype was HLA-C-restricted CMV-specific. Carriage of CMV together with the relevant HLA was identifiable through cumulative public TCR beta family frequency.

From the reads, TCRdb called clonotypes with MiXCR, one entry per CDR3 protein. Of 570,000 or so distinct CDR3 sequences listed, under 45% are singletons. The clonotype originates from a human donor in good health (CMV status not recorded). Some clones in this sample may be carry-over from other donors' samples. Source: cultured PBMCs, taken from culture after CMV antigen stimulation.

In DNA form, the CDR3 reads TGTGCCAGCAGCTCTTGGACGGCCCTCTCCTACGAGCAGTACTTC. This gives the protein CASSSWTALSYEQYF. This chain uses TRBV11-2 with TRBJ2-7; the D is unclear. Germline loops: CDR1 SGHAT, CDR2 FQNNGV. The CDR3 consists of 15 residues. V was trimmed by 4 bases and J by 0 bases, leaving 13 bases between them.